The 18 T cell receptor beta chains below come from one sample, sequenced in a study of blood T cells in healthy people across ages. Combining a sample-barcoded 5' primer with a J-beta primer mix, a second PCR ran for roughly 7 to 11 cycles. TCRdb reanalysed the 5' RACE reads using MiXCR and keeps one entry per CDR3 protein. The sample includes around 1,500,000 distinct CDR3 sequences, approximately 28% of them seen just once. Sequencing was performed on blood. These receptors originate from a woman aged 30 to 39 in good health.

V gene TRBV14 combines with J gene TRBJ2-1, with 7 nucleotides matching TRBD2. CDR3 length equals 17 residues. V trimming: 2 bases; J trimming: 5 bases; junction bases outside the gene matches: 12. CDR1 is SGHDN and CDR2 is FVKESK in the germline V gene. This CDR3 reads CASSQSSSSGSHNEQFF. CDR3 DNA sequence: TGTGCCAGCAGCCAAAGCTCCTCTAGCGGATCCCACAATGAGCAGTTCTTC.

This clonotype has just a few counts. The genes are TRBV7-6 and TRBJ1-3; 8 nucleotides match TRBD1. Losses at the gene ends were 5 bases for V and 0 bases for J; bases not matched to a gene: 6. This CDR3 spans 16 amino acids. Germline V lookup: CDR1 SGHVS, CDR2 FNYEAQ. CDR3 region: CASSETDRGSGNTIYF. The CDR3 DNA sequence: TGTGCCAGCAGCGAAACCGACAGGGGCTCTGGAAACACCATATATTTT.

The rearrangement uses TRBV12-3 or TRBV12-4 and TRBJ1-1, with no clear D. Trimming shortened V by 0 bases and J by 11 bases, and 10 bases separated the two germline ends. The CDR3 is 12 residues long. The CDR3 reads CASSLASPSAFF. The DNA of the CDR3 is TGTGCCAGCAGTTTAGCGTCCCCGTCGGCTTTCTTT.

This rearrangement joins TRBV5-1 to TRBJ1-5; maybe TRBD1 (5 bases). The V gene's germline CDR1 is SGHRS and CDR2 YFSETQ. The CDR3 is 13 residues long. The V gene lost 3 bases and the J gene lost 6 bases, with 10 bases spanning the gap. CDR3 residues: CASSSQVRQPQHF. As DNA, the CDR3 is TGCGCCAGCAGCTCACAGGTACGTCAGCCCCAGCATTTT.

CDR3 sequence (DNA): TGTGCCAGCAGATCATTGGCAGGGGGGACCGGGGAGCTGTTTTTT. Protein sequence: CASRSLAGGTGELFF. The chain employs TRBV12-3 or TRBV12-4 and TRBJ2-2; D might be TRBD1 (7 bases). The CDR3 runs to 15 residues. Deletions cut 6 bases from V and 5 bases from J, with 16 bases between.

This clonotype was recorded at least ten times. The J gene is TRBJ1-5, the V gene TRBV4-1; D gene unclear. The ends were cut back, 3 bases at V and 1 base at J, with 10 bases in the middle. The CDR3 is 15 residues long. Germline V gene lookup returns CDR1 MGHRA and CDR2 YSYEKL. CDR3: CASSQGLASNQPQHF. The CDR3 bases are TGCGCCAGCAGCCAGGGTTTAGCGAGCAATCAGCCCCAGCATTTT.

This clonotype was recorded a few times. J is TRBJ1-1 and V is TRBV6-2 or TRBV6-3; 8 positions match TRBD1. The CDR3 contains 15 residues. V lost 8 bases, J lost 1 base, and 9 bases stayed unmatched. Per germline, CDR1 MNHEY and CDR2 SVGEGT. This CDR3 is CASQATGGGNTEAFF. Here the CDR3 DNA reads TGTGCCAGCCAAGCAACAGGGGGAGGGAACACTGAAGCTTTCTTT.

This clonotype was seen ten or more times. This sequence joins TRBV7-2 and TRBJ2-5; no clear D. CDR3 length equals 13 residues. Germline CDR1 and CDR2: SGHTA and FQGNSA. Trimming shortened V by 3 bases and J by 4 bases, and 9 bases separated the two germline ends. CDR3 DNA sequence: TGTGCCAGCAGCTTTGGGTTGGGAGAGACCCAGTACTTC. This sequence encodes CASSFGLGETQYF.

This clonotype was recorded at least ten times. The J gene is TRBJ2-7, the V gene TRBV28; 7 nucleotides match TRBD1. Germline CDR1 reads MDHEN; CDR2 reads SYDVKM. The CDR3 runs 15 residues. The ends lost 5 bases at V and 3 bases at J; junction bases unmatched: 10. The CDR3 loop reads CASSPDRVSRYEQYF. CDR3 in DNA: TGTGCCAGCAGTCCCGACAGGGTTAGTCGCTACGAGCAGTACTTC.

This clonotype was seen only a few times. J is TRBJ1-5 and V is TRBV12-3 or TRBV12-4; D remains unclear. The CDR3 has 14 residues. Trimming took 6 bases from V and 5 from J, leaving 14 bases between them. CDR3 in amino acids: CASSYTDGYQPQHF. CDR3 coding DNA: TGTGCCAGCAGCTATACTGACGGTTATCAGCCCCAGCATTTT.

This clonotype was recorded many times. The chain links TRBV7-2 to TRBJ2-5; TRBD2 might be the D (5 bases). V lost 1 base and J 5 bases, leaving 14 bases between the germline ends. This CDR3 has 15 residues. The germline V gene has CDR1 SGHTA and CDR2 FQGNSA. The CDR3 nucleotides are TGTGCCAGCAGCTTAGATGGCGACTACAAGGAGACCCAGTACTTC. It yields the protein CASSLDGDYKETQYF.

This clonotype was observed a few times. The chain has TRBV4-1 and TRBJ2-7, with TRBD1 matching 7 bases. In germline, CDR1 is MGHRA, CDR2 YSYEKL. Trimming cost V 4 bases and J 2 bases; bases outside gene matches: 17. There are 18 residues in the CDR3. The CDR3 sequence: CASSLKFFPGTATYEQYF. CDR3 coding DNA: TGCGCCAGCAGCCTAAAGTTTTTCCCCGGGACAGCTACCTACGAGCAGTACTTC.

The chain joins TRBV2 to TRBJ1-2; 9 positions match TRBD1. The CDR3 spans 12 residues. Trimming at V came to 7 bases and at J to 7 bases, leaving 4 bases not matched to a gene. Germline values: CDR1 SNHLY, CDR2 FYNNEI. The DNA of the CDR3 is TGTGCCAGCAATACAGGGGGCTCTGGCTACACCTTC. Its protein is CASNTGGSGYTF.

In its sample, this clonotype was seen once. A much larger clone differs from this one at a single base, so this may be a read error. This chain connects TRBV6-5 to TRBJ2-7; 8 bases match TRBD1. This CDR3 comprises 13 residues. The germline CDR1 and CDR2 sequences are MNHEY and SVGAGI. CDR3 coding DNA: TGTGCCCGCAGTACACAGGGGGATGACGAGCAGTACTTC. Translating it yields CARSTQGDDEQYF.

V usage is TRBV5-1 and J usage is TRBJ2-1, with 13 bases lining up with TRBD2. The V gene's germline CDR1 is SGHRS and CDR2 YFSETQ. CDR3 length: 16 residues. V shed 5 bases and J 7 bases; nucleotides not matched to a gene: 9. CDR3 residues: CASRGSGLAGVNEQFF. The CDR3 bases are TGCGCCAGCAGGGGTTCCGGACTAGCGGGGGTGAATGAGCAGTTCTTC.

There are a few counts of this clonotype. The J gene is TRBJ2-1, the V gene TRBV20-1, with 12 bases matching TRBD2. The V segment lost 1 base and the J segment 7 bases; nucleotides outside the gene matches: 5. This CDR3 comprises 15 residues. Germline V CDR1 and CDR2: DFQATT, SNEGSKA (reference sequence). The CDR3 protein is CSARGTSGKRNEQFF. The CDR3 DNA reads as TGCAGTGCTAGAGGGACTAGCGGGAAAAGGAATGAGCAGTTCTTC.

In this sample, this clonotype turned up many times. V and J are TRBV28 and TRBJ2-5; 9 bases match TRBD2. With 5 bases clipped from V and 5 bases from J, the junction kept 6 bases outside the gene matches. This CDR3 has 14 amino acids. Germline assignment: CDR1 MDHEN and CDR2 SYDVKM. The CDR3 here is CASSARLAEETQYF. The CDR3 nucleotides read TGTGCCAGCAGTGCGCGACTAGCGGAGGAGACCCAGTACTTC. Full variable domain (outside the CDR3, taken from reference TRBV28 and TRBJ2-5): DVKVTQSSRYLVKRTGEKVFLECVQDMDHENMFWYRQDPGLGLRLIYFSYDVKMKEKGDIPEGYSVSREKKERFSLILESASTNQTSMYLCASSARLAEETQYFGPGTRLLVL.

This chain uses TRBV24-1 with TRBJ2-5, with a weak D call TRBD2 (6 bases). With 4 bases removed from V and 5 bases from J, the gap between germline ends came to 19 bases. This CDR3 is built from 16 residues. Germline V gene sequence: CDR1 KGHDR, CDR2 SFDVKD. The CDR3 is CATSDPRNGGMETQYF. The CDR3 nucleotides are TGTGCCACCAGTGACCCTCGTAATGGCGGGATGGAGACCCAGTACTTC.